A single sample gave rise to the 9 T cell receptor beta chains below, sequenced in a study of blood T cell repertoires in COVID-19. Data came from immunoSEQ multiplex PCR; TCRdb stores just in-frame clones and leaves some out. The data show 90,000 to 120,000 clones, 86% seen once. The sequencing sample was made of PBMCs or T cells enriched from blood (not recorded which). The receptors derive from a woman aged 45-59 years who had recovered from COVID-19.

The genes are TRBV7-9 and TRBJ2-1, with D unclear. This CDR3 region has 14 residues. CDR1 and CDR2 (germline): SEHNR, FQNEAQ (reference sequence). V lost 5 bases, J lost 10 bases, and 18 bases lay in between. This CDR3 is CASSAVEADWEQFF. DNA for the CDR3: TGTGCCAGCAGCGCCGTAGAGGCAGACTGGGAGCAGTTCTTC.

The chain couples TRBV12-3 or TRBV12-4 to TRBJ2-7; D gene ambiguous. CDR3 length: 13 amino acids. V lost 6 bases and J 1 base, leaving 10 bases between the germline ends. CDR3 sequence: CASSYLLSYEQYF. The CDR3 DNA reads TGTGCCAGCAGCTATCTGCTATCCTACGAGCAGTACTTC.

Here the CDR3 DNA reads TGTGCCAGCAGCCACGGGGGGATACACAGTTCCTACTCCTACAATGAGCAGTTCTTC. This translates into CASSHGGIHSSYSYNEQFF. The chain couples TRBV14 to TRBJ2-1; 7 bases agree with TRBD2. Germline trimming cut 3 bases from V and 0 bases from J; bases unmatched to any gene: 14. Germline CDR1 reads SGHDN; CDR2 reads FVKESK. The CDR3 length is 19 residues.

The V call is TRBV30, the J call TRBJ1-6, with 7 bases matching TRBD1. V lost 5 bases and J lost 0; bases outside the gene matches: 10. This CDR3 spans 17 amino acids. In germline, CDR1 is GTSNPN, CDR2 SVGIG (reference sequence). The DNA for the CDR3 is TGTGCCTGGTCCCGGGACAGTGTTTCCTCCTATAATTCACCCCTCCACTTT. As protein: CAWSRDSVSSYNSPLHF.

This clone was seen only once. The V call is TRBV3-1 (or the pseudogene TRBV3-2), the J call TRBJ2-5; 7 nucleotides align to TRBD2. This CDR3 has 14 residues. Germline assignment: CDR1 LGHDT and CDR2 YNNKEL (reference sequence). The J segment lost 5 bases and the V segment lost 3 bases, leaving 6 bases of the junction unmatched. The CDR3: CASSHAGEVETQYF. The CDR3 DNA is TGTGCCAGCAGCCACGCGGGAGAGGTGGAGACCCAGTACTTC.

This clone has a single count. The CDR3 sequence is CASSLDVASGEGTQYF. CDR3 in DNA: TGCGCCAGCAGCTTGGATGTAGCGTCAGGGGAAGGTACGCAGTATTTT. The chain combines TRBV5-1 with TRBJ2-3, with D possibly being TRBD1 (6 bases). V was shortened by 0 bases and J by 8 bases, with 19 bases between the two germline ends. The CDR3 has 16 amino acids. Per the germline V gene, CDR1 is SGHRS and CDR2 is YFSETQ.

V and J are TRBV29-1 and TRBJ2-1, with 9 bases identical to TRBD1. The germline V gene has CDR1 SQVTM and CDR2 ANQGSEA. The junction had 5 bases not matched to a gene; V was cut back by 3 bases and J by 8 bases. The CDR3 loop spans 13 amino acids. The CDR3 DNA reads TGCAGCGTTGATAGTAGGACAGGGGATGAGCAGTTCTTC. It yields the protein CSVDSRTGDEQFF.

V and J are TRBV5-5 and TRBJ2-1; D is possibly TRBD1 (5 bases). The CDR3 spans 15 residues. The V and J ends lost 2 bases and 4 bases respectively, with 13 bases between them. CDR1 is SGHKS, CDR2 YYEKEE, per germline (reference sequence). This chain's CDR3 is CASSFKTALYNEQFF. DNA for the CDR3: TGTGCCAGCAGCTTCAAGACAGCTCTTTACAATGAGCAGTTCTTC.

This clone has only a few counts. The chain employs TRBV7-3 and TRBJ2-2; 8 bases fit TRBD1. The V gene's germline CDR1 is SGHTA and CDR2 FQGTGA. With V trimmed by 3 bases and J by 7 bases, 4 bases remained unmatched. The CDR3 extends over 14 amino acids. CDR3 in amino acids: CASSLTGDGGELFF. The DNA for the CDR3 is TGTGCCAGCAGCTTGACAGGGGACGGCGGGGAGCTGTTTTTT.